The present T cell receptor (beta chain) was sequenced within a study of Ad26.COV2.S vaccination and SARS-CoV-2 variants. Study outcomes and limitations: Breadth and depth estimates from TCRs may understate total T cell responses.

J was trimmed by 4 bases and V by 0 bases; bases with no gene match: 9. This CDR3 is built from 17 residues. Germline CDR1 is MNHEY and CDR2 is SMNVEV (reference sequence). Worth noting for this clone: Antigen specificity is unknown.

Generated by immunoSEQ multiplex PCR, the TCRdb table keeps only in-frame clones and is missing some. Among some 350,000 clones listed, under 95% were seen once. This clonotype was sampled from a human donor who had recovered from COVID-19. The chain combines TRBV27 with TRBJ2-7; 10 bases fit TRBD1. The source was peripheral blood, collected after recovery from COVID-19. CDR3 protein: CASSLSRTGGSMYEQYF. The CDR3 DNA sequence: TGTGCCAGCAGTTTATCTCGGACAGGGGGATCTATGTACGAGCAGTACTTC.